This entry concerns a single TCR beta chain. Its target is not known. Unstimulated regulatory T cells (CD4+CD25+CD127-), CD4+CD25- non-regulatory cells, CD4 and CD8 cells were FACS-sorted from thawed PBMCs. V was cut by 5 bases and J by 3 bases, with 8 bases left in between. The CDR3 covers 13 residues. Per germline, CDR1 SGHNT and CDR2 YENEEA. This entry belongs to a study of Tregs in tolerant kidney transplant recipients. Study observations and caveats: This study did not directly address biological reproducibility. The small number of patients limits these findings pending further validation.

The protocol was immunoSEQ multiplex PCR, while the TCRdb copy is restricted to in-frame clones and leaves out a portion. The table lists about 18,000 clones, around 82% of them singletons. V is TRBV11-3 and J is TRBJ1-5; D is unresolved. The receptor comes from a human donor in good health. The sequencing sample was made of Tregs from blood. The CDR3 DNA is TGTGCCAGCAGCCGCTTCACCAATCAGCCCCAGCATTTT. Protein sequence: CASSRFTNQPQHF.